Included here is one T cell receptor beta chain sequence, with context. Seattle's enrolled individuals joined amid active infection and were then monitored longitudinally. This sample is part of a study of blood T cell repertoires in COVID-19. The wider study: Sites in the United States, Italy and Spain provided acute and convalescent COVID-19 samples. T cells, B-cell-depleted T cells, or PBMCs supplied cDNA or gDNA.

In the authors' methods: Estimation of nucleated cell counts was performed using reference gene primer amplification. Assay used: immunoSEQ multiplex PCR; TCRdb lists only in-frame clones, some missing. That table is the source of V, J and clone size, and D and trimming were worked out from the DNA. Of about 300,000 clones listed, 80% to 95% were seen once; the top ten hold approximately 7.5%. Material for sequencing was peripheral blood. The sequence came from a woman aged 30 to 39 with COVID-19, enrolled during active disease.

Written as DNA, the CDR3 is TGTGCCAGCAGCGCCGGGACTAGCGGGAGTGGGGATACGCAGTATTTT. The encoded protein is CASSAGTSGSGDTQYF. The rearrangement links TRBV2 to TRBJ2-3, with 14 bases that match TRBD2. Per germline, CDR1 SNHLY and CDR2 FYNNEI. Trimming at V came to 6 bases and at J to 6 bases, leaving 8 bases not matched to a gene. The CDR3 totals 16 residues.